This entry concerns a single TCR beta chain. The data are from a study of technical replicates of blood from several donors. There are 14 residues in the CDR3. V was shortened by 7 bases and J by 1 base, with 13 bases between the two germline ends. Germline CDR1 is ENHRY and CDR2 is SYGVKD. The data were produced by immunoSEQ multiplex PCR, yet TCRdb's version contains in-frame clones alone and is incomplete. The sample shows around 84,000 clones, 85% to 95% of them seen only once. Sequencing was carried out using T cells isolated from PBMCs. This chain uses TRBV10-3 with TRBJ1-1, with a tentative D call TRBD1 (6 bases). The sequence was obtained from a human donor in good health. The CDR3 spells CAITETGQNTEAFF. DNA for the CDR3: TGTGCCATCACCGAAACAGGGCAGAACACTGAAGCTTTCTTT.